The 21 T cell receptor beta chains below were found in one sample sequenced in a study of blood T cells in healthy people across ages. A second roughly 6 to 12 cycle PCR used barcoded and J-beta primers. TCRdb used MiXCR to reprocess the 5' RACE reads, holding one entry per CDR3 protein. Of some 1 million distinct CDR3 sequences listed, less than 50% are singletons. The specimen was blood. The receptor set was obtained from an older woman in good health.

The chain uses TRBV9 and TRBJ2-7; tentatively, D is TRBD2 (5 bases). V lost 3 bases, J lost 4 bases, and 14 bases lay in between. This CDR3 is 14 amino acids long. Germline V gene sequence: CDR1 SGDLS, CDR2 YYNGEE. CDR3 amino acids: CASSEEDSAYEQYF. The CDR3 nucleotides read TGTGCCAGCAGCGAGGAGGACTCTGCTTACGAGCAGTACTTC.

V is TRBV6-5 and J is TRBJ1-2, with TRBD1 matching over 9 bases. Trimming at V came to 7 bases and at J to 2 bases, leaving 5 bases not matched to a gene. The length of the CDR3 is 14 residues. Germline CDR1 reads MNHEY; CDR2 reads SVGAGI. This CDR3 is CASKRDRANYGYTF. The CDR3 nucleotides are TGTGCCAGCAAGCGGGACAGGGCCAACTATGGCTACACCTTC.

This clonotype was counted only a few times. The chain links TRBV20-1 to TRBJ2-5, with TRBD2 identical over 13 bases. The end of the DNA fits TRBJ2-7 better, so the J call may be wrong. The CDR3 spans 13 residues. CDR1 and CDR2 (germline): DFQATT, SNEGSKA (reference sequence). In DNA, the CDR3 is TGCAGTGCAAGGACTAGCGGGAGTCGCGAGCAGTACTTC. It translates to CSARTSGSREQYF.

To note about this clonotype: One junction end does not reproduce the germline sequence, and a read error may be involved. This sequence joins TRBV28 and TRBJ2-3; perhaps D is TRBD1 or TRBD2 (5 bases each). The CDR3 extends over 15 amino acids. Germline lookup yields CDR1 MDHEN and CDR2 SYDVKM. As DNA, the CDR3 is TGTGCCGGCAGTCCCTCGGGACCCGGGAAGAATACGCAGTATTTT. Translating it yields CAGSPSGPGKNTQYF.

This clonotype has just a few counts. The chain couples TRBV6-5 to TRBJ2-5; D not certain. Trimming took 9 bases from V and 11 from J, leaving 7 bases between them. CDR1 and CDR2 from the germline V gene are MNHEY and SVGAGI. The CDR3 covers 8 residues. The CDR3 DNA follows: TGTGCCAGGGGCCAGCAGTACTTC. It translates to CARGQQYF.

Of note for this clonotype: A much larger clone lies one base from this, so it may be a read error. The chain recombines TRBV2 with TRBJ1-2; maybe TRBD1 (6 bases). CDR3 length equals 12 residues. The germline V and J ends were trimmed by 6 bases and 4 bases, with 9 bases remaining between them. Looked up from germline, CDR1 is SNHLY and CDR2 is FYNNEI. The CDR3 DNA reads TGTGCCAGCAGCCGACAGGTCTATGGCTACACCTTC. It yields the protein CASSRQVYGYTF. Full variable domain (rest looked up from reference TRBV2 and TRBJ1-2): EPEVTQTPSHQVTQMGQEVILRCVPISNHLYFYWYRQILGQKVEFLVSFYNNEISEKSEIFDDQFSVERPDGSNFTLKIRSTKLEDSAMYFCASSRQVYGYTFGSGTRLTVV.

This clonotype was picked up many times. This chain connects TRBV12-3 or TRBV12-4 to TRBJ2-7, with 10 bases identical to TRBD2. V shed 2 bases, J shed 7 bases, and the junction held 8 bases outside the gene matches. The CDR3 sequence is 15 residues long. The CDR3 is CASSLTSGAEWEQYF. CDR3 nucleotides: TGTGCCAGCAGTTTAACTAGCGGGGCTGAGTGGGAGCAGTACTTC.

As DNA, the CDR3 is TGTGCCAGCAGCGCCCGGCCCACGACCTACGAGCAGTACTTC. Encoded protein: CASSARPTTYEQYF. The chain combines TRBV7-8 with TRBJ2-7; D call uncertain. V was cut by 5 bases and J by 2 bases, with 13 bases left in between. Looked up from germline, CDR1 is SGHVS and CDR2 is FQNEAQ. This CDR3 comprises 14 residues.

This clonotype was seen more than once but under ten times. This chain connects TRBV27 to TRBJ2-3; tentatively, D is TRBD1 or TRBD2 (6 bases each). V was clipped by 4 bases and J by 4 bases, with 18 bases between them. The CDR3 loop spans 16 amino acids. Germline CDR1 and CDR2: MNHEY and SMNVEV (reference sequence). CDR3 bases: TGTGCCAGCAGTTCCGGAGTGGGGGGCAAGGCAGATACGCAGTATTTT. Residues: CASSSGVGGKADTQYF.

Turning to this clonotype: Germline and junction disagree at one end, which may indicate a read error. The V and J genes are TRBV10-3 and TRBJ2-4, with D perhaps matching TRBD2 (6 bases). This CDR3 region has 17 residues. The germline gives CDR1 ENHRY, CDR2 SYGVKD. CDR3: CAIGESRSGLAKNIQYF. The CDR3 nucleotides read TGTGCCATCGGTGAGTCTAGAAGCGGGCTAGCCAAAAACATTCAGTACTTC.

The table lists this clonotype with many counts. The CDR3 DNA reads as TGTGCCATCAGTGAAGGGACTAGCGGACAAGAGACCCAGTACTTC. Residues: CAISEGTSGQETQYF. The V call is TRBV10-3, the J call TRBJ2-5, with 11 bases fitting TRBD2. Germline-derived CDR1 and CDR2 are ENHRY and SYGVKD. With V trimmed by 3 bases and J by 2 bases, 2 bases remained unmatched. The CDR3 spans 15 residues.

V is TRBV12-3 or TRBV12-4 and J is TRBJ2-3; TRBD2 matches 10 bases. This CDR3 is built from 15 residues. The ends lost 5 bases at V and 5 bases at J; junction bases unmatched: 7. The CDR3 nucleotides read TGTGCCAGCAGTCCCACTAGCGGGAAGGTAGATACGCAGTATTTT. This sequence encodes CASSPTSGKVDTQYF.

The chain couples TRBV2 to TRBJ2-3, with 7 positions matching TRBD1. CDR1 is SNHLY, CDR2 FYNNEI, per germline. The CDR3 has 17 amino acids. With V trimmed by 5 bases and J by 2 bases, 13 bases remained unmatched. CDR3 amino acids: CASSPNPGQTNTDTQYF. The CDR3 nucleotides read TGTGCCAGCAGTCCTAACCCGGGACAGACAAACACAGATACGCAGTATTTT. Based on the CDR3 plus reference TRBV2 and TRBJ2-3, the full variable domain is EPEVTQTPSHQVTQMGQEVILRCVPISNHLYFYWYRQILGQKVEFLVSFYNNEISEKSEIFDDQFSVERPDGSNFTLKIRSTKLEDSAMYFCASSPNPGQTNTDTQYFGPGTRLTVL.

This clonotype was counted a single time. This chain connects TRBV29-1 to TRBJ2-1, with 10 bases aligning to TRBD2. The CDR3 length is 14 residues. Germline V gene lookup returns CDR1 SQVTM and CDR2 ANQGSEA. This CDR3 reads CTTSGLAGVNEQFF. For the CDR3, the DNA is TGCACCACCTCCGGGCTAGCGGGAGTAAATGAGCAGTTCTTC.

CDR3 in amino acids: CASRQPGQGVHEQYF. DNA for the CDR3: TGCGCCAGCAGACAACCGGGACAGGGGGTCCACGAGCAGTACTTC. The chain joins TRBV4-1 to TRBJ2-7; 11 bases align to TRBD1. Germline CDR1 and CDR2: MGHRA and YSYEKL. With 6 bases clipped from V and 5 bases from J, the junction kept 9 bases outside the gene matches. The CDR3 has 15 amino acids.

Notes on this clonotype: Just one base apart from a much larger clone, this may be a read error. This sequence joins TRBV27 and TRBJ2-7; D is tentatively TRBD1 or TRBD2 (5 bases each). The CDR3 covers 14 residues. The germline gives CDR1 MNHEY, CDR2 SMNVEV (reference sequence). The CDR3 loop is CTSSRTGRTYEQYF. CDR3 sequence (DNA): TGTACCAGCAGTAGGACGGGACGCACCTACGAGCAGTACTTC.

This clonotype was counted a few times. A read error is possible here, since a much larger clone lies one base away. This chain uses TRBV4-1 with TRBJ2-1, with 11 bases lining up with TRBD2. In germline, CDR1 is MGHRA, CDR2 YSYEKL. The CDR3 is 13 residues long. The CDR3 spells CASSLAGGDERFF. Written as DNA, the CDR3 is TGCGCCAGCAGCCTAGCGGGAGGGGATGAGCGGTTCTTC.

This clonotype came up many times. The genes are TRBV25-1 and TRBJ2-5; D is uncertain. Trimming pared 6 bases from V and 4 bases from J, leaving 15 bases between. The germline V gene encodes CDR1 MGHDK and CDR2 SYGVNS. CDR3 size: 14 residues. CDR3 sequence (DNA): TGTGCCAGCAGCGACGTAGGTAGGGTAGAGACCCAGTACTTC. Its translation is CASSDVGRVETQYF.

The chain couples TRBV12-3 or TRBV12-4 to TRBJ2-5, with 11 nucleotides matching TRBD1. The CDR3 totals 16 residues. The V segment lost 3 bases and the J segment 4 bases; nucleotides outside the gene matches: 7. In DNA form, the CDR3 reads TGTGCCAGCAGTTTGGAAGGACAGGGGGCTAGAGAGACCCAGTACTTC. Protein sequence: CASSLEGQGARETQYF.

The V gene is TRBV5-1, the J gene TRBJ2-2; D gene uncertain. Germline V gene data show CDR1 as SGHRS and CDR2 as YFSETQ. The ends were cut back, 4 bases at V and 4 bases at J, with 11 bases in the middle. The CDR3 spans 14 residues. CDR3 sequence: CASSTTPSTGELFF. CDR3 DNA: TGCGCCAGCAGCACTACCCCCAGCACCGGGGAGCTGTTTTTT.

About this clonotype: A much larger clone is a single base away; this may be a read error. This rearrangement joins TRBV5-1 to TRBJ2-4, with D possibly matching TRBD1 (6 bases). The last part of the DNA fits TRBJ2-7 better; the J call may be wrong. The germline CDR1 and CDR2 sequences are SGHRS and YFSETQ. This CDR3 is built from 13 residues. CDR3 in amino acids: CARSLGAGNEQYF. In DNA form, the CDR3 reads TGCGCCCGCAGCTTGGGGGCAGGGAACGAGCAGTACTTC.